This T cell receptor (beta chain) was retrieved from a study of human T cells and chemical hapten exposure. Time point here: patch test 3, about 24 weeks after DPC sensitization. Treatment of the sample: therapeutic diphenylcyclopropenone sensitization with weekly scalp DPC. Germline V CDR1 and CDR2: SGHTA, FQGNSA. This CDR3 comprises 15 residues. Trimming took 3 bases from V and 5 from J; bases not matched to a gene: 3. TCRdb fed the RACE reads into MiXCR, producing one record per CDR3 protein. The sample carries 190,000 or so distinct CDR3 sequences, 24% recorded once. This clonotype appeared a few times.

This receptor was taken from a woman aged 40-49 years with alopecia areata. Some clones in this sample may be carry-over from other donors' samples. The chain joins TRBV7-2 to TRBJ2-3; 12 nucleotides align to TRBD2. Here the sequenced sample was whole blood, taken in connection with sensitization to the hapten diphenylcyclopropenone (DPC). As DNA, the CDR3 is TGTGCCAGCAGCTTGACTAGCGGGAGAGTAGATACGCAGTATTTT. It translates to CASSLTSGRVDTQYF.